This TCR beta chain was identified in a study of vaccination and CD4 T cells after COVID-19. Turning to the study itself: Median time from second vaccine dose to sampling was approximately 69 days (14 to 241). Overlapping peptides covering the spike proteins of SARS-CoV-2, HCoV-NL63, HCoV-OC43 and HCoV-229E were added to stimulate cells.

Regarding the study as a whole: Among those convalescent, a median roughly 90% of reactive clones emerged solely post-vaccination.

Noted treatment: roughly nine-day PBMC culture with coronavirus spike peptide pools or control peptides (ViraFEST assay). During the years 2011-2018, before the COVID-19 pandemic, the unexposed donor's CD4+ T cells were collected. This CDR3 is 10 amino acids long. V was clipped by 3 bases and J by 8 bases, with 7 bases between them. Per the germline V gene, CDR1 is SQVTM and CDR2 is ANQGSEA. This clonotype appeared a few times. Its antigen is not identified. Sequencing of the DNA from cultured CD4+ T cells was carried out with the Oncomine TCR Beta short-read assay. Cultured CD4+ T cells were the source of extracted genomic DNA. MiXCR, applied by TCRdb to the PCR reads, yields one record per CDR3 protein. Here the sample spans about 10,000 distinct CDR3 sequences, 30% to 40% being singletons.

The rearrangement uses TRBV29-1 and TRBJ1-2; D remains unclear. The sample was CD4+ T cells from blood, cultured in vitro. This clonotype was sampled from a human donor in good health. The CDR3 region is CSVDSSGYTF. CDR3 coding DNA: TGCAGCGTTGACAGTTCAGGCTACACCTTC.